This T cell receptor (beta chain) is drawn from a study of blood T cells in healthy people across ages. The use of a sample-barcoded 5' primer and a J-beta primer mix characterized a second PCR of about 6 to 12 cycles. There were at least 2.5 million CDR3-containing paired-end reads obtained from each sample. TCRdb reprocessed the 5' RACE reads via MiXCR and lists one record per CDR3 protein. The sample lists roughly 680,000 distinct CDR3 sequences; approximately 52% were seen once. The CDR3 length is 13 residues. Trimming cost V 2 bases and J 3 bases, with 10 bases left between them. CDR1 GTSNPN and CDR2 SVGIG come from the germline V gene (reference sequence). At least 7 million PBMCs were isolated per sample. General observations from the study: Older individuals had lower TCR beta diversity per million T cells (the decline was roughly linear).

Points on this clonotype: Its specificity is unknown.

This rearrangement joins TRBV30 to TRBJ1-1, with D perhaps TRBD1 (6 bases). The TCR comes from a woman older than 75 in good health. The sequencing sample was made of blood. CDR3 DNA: TGTGCCTGGAGTCGGAACAGGGACACTGAAGCTTTCTTT. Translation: CAWSRNRDTEAFF.